One T cell receptor (beta chain) is described in this entry. This CDR3 is also generated by other DNA sequences in the sample. The data originate from a study of cytomegalovirus exposure and HLA in healthy donors. The PCR made use of 60 Vbeta and 13 Jbeta primers. Profiled with immunoSEQ multiplex PCR; TCRdb holds only in-frame clones, not every one. Of under 200,000 clones listed, 82% are singletons. Input material: PBMCs. This clonotype originated in a woman younger than 30 in good health and CMV-seronegative.

Here the CDR3 reads CASSQVAGSGANVLTF. CDR3 coding DNA: TGCGCCAGCAGCCAAGTTGCGGGCTCTGGGGCCAACGTCCTGACTTTC. This sequence joins TRBV4-3 and TRBJ2-6; D possibly corresponds to TRBD2 (5 bases). The germline gives CDR1 LGHNA, CDR2 YSLEER. Deletions cut 1 base from V and 0 bases from J, with 7 bases between. The CDR3 extends over 16 amino acids.